This TCR beta chain comes out of a study of shared clonotypes between healthy human individuals (dated by TCRdb to about 2020). Background for the entire study: A few men and two women, aged 18 to 49 years, made up the cohort. Between about 0.8 and 9 billion PBMCs per donor were obtained by leukapheresis. For each donor, three plates each were used for CD4 naive and CD4 memory, two plates were used for CD8 naive, and one plate was used for CD8 memory. To estimate repertoire size and how much clonotypes are shared between individuals, the study performed deep sequencing of blood TCR repertoires from a few healthy adults. To increase sequencing depth and limit assay-specific biases, TCR repertoire library preparation and sequencing were carried out by different laboratories using diverse techniques. On the study overall, not on this receptor specifically: Even with the large sequencing depth, rarefaction of the sorted-subset datasets indicated that sequencing was incomplete. Sampling was restricted to blood, and TCR repertoires in tissue are likely to differ from TCR repertoires in blood. Higher generation probabilities were observed for clonotypes shared by all four sorted-subset donors than for non-shared clonotypes. The small number of donors limited the genetic and exposure-history diversity represented. Across a few donors, about 5% of naive CD4, 3% to 4% of naive CD8, about 2.3% of memory CD4, and under 0.45% of memory CD8 clonotypes were shared. Based on pairwise subsampling, the degree of clonotype sharing among donors was expected to be affected by sequencing depth. Naive subsets generally had larger estimated clonotype richness than memory subsets did.

For the CD8 naive samples, CD45RO-negative cells were positively selected for CCR7, yielding a CD45RA+CCR7+ population from which TemRA cells were excluded. Donors were healthy HIV-negative adults with no recently reported acute infections or vaccinations. All donors were Caucasian adults living in Nashville, Tennessee, USA. After blood collection by leukapheresis, PBMCs were isolated using Ficoll-Histopaque density gradient centrifugation and then cryopreserved in the vapor phase of liquid nitrogen. Analytical flow cytometry was used to check the purity and quantity of each magnetically sorted T cell population. Each sorted fraction had its genomic DNA isolated and then quantified by UV absorbance on a Nanodrop 2000c. Per the germline V gene, SGDLS is the CDR1 and YYNGEE is the CDR2. The CDR3, from cysteine to phenylalanine, totals 14 residues. Only the CDR3 region is kept as DNA, spanning 42 bases read in frame from base 1. Ends trimmed: V by 4 bases, J by 3 bases; bases unmatched to a gene: 3.

Of note for this clone: This receptor's antigen is unknown. Per-nucleotide qualities are absent, and no much larger clonotype sits a single base away. Other DNA sequences in this specimen translate into the identical CDR3.

TCR CDR3 regions were amplified from genomic DNA by multiplex PCR using the deep immunoSEQ assay. Extracted genomic DNA from each cell subset was distributed evenly across all wells of several immunoSEQ 96-well plates, and each plate was treated as a replicate. Each replicate PCR for sorted subsets received 200 ng genomic DNA, equal to roughly 29,000 T cell genomes. Purified libraries were measured with a Qubit 3.0 fluorometer, size-checked on a Bioanalyzer 2100, and measured again with the KAPA Library Quantification kit. Each immunoSEQ 96-well plate was sequenced on its own single-read 150-cycle Illumina NextSeq 550 flow cell. From the authors' description of their analysis: Because the immunoSEQ output included only junctional sequences and no quality scores, the filtering could not be the same as the filtering used for full-length reads. Sequences were annotated with PyIR, a Python wrapper for IgBLAST v1.9, using IMGT germline references to assign V/J genes and CDR3. Reads were removed for weak V/J assignments (E-value above 1e-6), missing CDR3, stop codons, out-of-frame junctions, or ambiguous translated residues. V3J clonotypes were defined as sequences sharing the same inferred V gene, J gene, and CDR3 amino acid sequence. Percentage overlap between repertoires was calculated by dividing the number of shared unique clonotypes by the size of the smaller repertoire. Repertoire richness was assessed with RTK rarefaction, the Chao1 estimator, and Recon v2.1 estimates of unobserved clonotypes. Generation probabilities were computed with OLGA for all TCRbeta clonotypes obtained by the gDNA method from several donors. TCRdb holds this immuneACCESS table with in-frame rearrangements only. Some clones are missing; in checked studies, unresolved V genes explain under half, and the rest has no known cause. The V and J calls and clone size were taken over from that table, and D and trimming were inferred from the DNA. This sample has about 1,900,000 clones in its table, and just under 95% of those were observed once. Under 1.5% of the sample is held by the ten biggest clonotypes.

The chain links TRBV9 with TRBJ2-7; TRBD2 lines up with 11 middle nucleotides. The sequence derives from a man in his late teens or twenties in good health. The source material was naive CD8+ T cells sorted from blood. Explained via the paper, the cell subset or site label denotes: CD45RA+CCR7+. The CDR3 sequence is CASSPGTSGYEQYF. The DNA sequence is TGTGCCAGCAGCCCTGGGACTAGCGGCTACGAGCAGTACTTC.